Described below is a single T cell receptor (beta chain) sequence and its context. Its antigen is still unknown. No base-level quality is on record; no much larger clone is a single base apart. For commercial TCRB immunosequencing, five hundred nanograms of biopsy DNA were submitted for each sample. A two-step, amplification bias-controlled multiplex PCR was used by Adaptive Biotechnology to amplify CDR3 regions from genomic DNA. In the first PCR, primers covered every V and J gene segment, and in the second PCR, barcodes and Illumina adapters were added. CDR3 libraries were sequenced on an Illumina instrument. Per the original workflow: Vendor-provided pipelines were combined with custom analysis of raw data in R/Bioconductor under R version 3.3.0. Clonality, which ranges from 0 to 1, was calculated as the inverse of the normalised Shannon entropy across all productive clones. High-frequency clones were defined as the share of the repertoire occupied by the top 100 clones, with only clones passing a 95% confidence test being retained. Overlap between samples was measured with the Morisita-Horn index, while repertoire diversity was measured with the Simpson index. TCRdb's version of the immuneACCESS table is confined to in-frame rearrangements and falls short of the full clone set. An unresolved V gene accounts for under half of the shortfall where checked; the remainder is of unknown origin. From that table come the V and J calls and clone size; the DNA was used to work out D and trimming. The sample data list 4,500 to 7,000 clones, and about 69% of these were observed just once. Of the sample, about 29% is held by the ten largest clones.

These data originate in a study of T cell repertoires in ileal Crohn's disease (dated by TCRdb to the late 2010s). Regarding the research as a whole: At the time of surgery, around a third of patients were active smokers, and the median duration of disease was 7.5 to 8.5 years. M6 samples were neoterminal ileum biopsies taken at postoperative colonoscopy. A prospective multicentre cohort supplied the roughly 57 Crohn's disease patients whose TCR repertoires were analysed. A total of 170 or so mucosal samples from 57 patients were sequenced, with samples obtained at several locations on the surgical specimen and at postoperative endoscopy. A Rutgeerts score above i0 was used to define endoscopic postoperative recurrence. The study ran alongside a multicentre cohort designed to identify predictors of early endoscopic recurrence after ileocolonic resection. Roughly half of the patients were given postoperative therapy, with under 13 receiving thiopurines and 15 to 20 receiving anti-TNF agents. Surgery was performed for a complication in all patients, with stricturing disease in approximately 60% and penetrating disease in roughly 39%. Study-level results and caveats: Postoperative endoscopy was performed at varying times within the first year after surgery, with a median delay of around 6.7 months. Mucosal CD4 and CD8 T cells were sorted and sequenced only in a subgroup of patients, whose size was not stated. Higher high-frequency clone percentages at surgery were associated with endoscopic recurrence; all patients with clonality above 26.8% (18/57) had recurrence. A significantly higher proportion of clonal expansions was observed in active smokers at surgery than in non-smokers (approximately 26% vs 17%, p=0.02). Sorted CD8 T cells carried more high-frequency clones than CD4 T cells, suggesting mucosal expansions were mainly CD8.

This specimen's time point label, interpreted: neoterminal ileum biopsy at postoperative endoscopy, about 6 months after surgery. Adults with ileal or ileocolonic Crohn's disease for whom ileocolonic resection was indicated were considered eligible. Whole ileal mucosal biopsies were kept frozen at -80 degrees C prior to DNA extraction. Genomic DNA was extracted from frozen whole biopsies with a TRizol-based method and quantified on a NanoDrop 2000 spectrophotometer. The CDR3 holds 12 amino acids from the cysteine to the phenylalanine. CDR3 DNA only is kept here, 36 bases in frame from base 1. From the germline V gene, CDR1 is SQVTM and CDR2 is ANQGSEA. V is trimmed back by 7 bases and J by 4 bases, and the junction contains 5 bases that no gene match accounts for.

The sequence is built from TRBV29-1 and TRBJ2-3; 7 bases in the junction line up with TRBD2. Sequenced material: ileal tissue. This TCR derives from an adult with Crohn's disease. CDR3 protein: CSGGGMPDTQYF. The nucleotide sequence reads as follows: TGCAGCGGGGGGGGGATGCCAGATACGCAGTATTTT.